This TCR beta chain was sequenced during a study of T cells in Graves' hyperthyroidism and ophthalmopathy (dated by TCRdb to the late 2010s). For context, the study as a whole: Peripheral blood samples were taken at initial diagnosis, before any treatment was given. After blood sampling, hyperthyroidism patients were treated with methimazole at a starting dose of 30 mg daily, and ophthalmopathy patients were treated with high-dose intravenous methylprednisolone. Thyroid tissue and blood T-cell repertoires from several Graves' hyperthyroidism patients were also compared in the study. Whether ophthalmopathy could be predicted prospectively was tested in an independent validation cohort made up of 18 to 20 hyperthyroidism patients plus 17 patients who later progressed to ophthalmopathy. To identify distinguishing TCR V-J signatures, a discovery cohort of around 100 patients was used, comprising 40 to 45 with Graves' ophthalmopathy and some 60 with stable Graves' hyperthyroidism. The approximately 98 discovery patients were randomly divided into training and test sets at a 7:3 ratio. According to the paper, TCR Vbeta CDR3 sequencing was carried out on over 130 peripheral blood samples, which came from fewer than 50 ophthalmopathy, some 73 hyperthyroidism and approximately 17 progressor patients. General study outcomes and caveats: During validation, the model predicted progression to ophthalmopathy a median of roughly 7.1 months ahead of onset, with 60% to 71% sensitivity and around 72% specificity. Most expanded thyroid clonotypes (frequency above 0.001) were also detected in blood, suggesting blood repertoires may reflect thyroid immune responses. Sample size was not statistically predetermined, and investigators were not blinded to group allocation. A 13 V-J signature model separated ophthalmopathy from stable hyperthyroidism, with 87.88% sensitivity and 81.08% specificity in cross-validation and 80%/75% in testing.

This clonotype occurred a few times. Its antigen is not yet known. Qualities for individual bases were not recorded, and no much larger clone is one base off. The CDR1 and CDR2 encoded by the germline V gene are MRHNA and SNTAGT. V is cut by 3 bases and J by 4 bases, and the space between the germline ends is 13 bases. Inclusive of the bounding cysteine and phenylalanine, the CDR3 is 15 residues long. Of all the DNA, just the CDR3 is kept, 45 bases in frame from base 1. TCR beta CDR3 regions were amplified from RNA transcripts. The first round of RT-PCR for the TCR CDR3 was performed with the HTBI primer set and the Qiagen OneStep RT-PCR kit. The libraries were constructed in a second round of multiplex PCR and then size-selected and purified. Libraries were sequenced paired-end with 100 bp reads on an Illumina HiSeq2000. Turning to the authors' computational methods: SOAPnuke was used to process the raw data, with reads discarded if the reads contained adapters or uncalled bases, had a mean Phred below 15, or lacked an exact constant-primer or identifier match. COPE v1.2.5 was used to merge the high-quality paired reads, and each unique nucleotide sequence was defined as a clonotype. Clonotypes were aligned to IMGT TRBV, TRBD and TRBJ reference segments using MiTCR v1.1. The analysis was restricted to V-J combinations with a frequency above 0.0001, which together covered just over 99% of the repertoires. A TCS score was defined as the ratio between F50 (clonal expansion) and ExV (chaos), using BLOSUM62-based TCRdist between CDR3 peptides within each V-J. Welch's t-statistics and random forest reduced 500 to 650 V-J features to some 14, which were used in a naive Bayes classifier (R e1071). Through fastp at Q25 and MiXCR, TCRdb rebuilt clones from the public reads, retaining in-frame beta chains. Rows merge per CDR3 protein into single entries with the most common DNA and genes. TCRdb, not the authors, supplied the V and J calls. The sample profile shows a few hundred thousand distinct CDR3 sequences; around 25% of them were found once. In total, the top ten clones hold roughly 80% of the sample.

Stable Graves' hyperthyroidism was defined as the absence of progression to ophthalmopathy over 18 months of follow-up. The hyperthyroidism patients were between 18 and 65 years old and newly diagnosed, with a disease duration of less than 2 months. Any patient with an uncontrolled infection, another autoimmune disease, pregnancy or lactation was excluded. Clinical symptoms, serum thyroxine and TRAb, thyroid ultrasound, and orbital computed tomography formed the basis for the diagnoses. Ficoll-Paque density gradient centrifugation was used to isolate PBMCs from approximately 10 ml of fresh peripheral blood. Trizol reagent was used to extract total RNA, and RNA quality was then checked on an Agilent 2100 Bioanalyzer.

The chain is made from TRBV6-4 and TRBJ1-5; the D segment cannot be called with confidence. What was sequenced was blood. The TCR sequence derives from a man in his fifties with Graves' hyperthyroidism. The CDR3 corresponds to CASSDNEGPNQPQHF. The DNA sequence reads TGTGCCAGCAGTGATAACGAGGGCCCAAATCAGCCCCAGCATTTT.